This T cell receptor beta chain is drawn from a study of cytomegalovirus exposure and HLA in healthy donors. Assay used: immunoSEQ multiplex PCR; TCRdb lists only in-frame clones, some missing. There are a few hundred thousand clones in the sample; almost 90% occur only once, and 0.37% lies in the top ten. Trimming took 2 bases from V and 4 from J, leaving 11 bases between them. The CDR3 length is 14 residues. Germline CDR1 is SGHTA and CDR2 is FQGNSA. Findings of the study overall: High specificity and sensitivity for cytomegalovirus status were reported for the classifier. The authors confirmed in vitro that a few CMV-associated chains were specific for CMV antigens. The listing of roughly 160 TCR beta chains classed them as cytomegalovirus-associated.

On this clone itself: The antigen remains undetermined.

This receptor was obtained from a woman between 18 and 30 years old in good health and CMV-seronegative. Sequences were obtained from PBMCs. The chain has TRBV7-2 and TRBJ1-2; no reliable D call. CDR3 sequence: CASSLLGGVYGYTF. Written as DNA, the CDR3 is TGTGCCAGCAGCTTATTGGGCGGGGTCTATGGCTACACCTTC.